The rows below give T cell receptor beta chains drawn from one sample of a study of blood T cell repertoires in COVID-19. Libraries were prepared by immunoSEQ multiplex PCR; TCRdb keeps only in-frame clonotypes and omits some of them. The sample records around 76,000 clones, 83% being singletons. Sequencing used peripheral blood. The receptors originated from a man aged 25 to 40 with COVID-19, enrolled during active disease. Both conserved end residues are part of each CDR3. Not every row has a clone size; where given, it reads once, few, many or a size class.

clone_size	v_call	j_call	cdr3_aa
NA	TRBV5-4	TRBJ2-5	CASSRTSGRVPETQYF
NA	TRBV7-7	TRBJ2-1	CASSLGGSNYNEQFF
NA	TRBV7-2	TRBJ2-1	CASSYGLAGNNEQFF
NA	TRBV15	TRBJ1-5	CATRQPDQPQHF
few	TRBV4-2	TRBJ2-3	CASSQGLAGADTQYF
NA	TRBV6-1	TRBJ2-7	CASSNPSGSKNEQYF
few	TRBV5-6	TRBJ2-2	CASSLHGTGGTGELFF
NA	TRBV2	TRBJ1-1	CASRVTGAGTEAFF
NA	TRBV18	TRBJ1-2	CASSPATGSGYTF
NA	TRBV11-2	TRBJ1-2	CASSLAPPRSFYGYTF
NA	TRBV28	TRBJ1-3	CAVGQGAGNTIYF
NA	TRBV20-1	TRBJ1-3	CSARWQNTIYF
NA	TRBV11-3	TRBJ2-1	CASSSRTSGSYNEQFF
NA	TRBV3-1/TRBV3-2	TRBJ2-7	CASSHRTAPFVYEQYF
NA	TRBV28	TRBJ2-5	CASNQAGGETQYF
NA	TRBV6-6	TRBJ1-4	CASSYGRFNEKLFF
NA	TRBV30	TRBJ1-2	CAFDPNRESGYTF
NA	TRBV10-3	TRBJ1-1	CAISEPVGEGNTEAFF
NA	TRBV28	TRBJ2-7	CATWTGGRQYEQYF
NA	TRBV7-9	TRBJ2-7	CASSTGQGQEEQYF